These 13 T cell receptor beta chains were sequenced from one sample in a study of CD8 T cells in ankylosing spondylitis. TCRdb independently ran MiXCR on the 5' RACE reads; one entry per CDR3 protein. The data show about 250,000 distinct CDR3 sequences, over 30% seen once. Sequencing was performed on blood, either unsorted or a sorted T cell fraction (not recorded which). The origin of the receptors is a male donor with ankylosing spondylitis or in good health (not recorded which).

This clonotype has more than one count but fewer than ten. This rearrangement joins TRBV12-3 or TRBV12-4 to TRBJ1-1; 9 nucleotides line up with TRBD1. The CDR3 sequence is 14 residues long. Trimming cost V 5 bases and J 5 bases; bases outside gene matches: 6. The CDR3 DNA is TGTGCCAGCAGTGAGGACAGGGGAAGGACTGAAGCTTTCTTT. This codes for CASSEDRGRTEAFF.

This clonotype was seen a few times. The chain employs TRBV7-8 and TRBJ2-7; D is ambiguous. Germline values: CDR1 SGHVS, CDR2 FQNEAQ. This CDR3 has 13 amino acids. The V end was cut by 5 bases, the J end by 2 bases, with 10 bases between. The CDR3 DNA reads TGTGCCAGCAGCGCCATGCGAACCTACGAGCAGTACTTC. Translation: CASSAMRTYEQYF.

CDR3 protein: CASSLVRVGSAETQYF. The CDR3 nucleotides read TGTGCCAGCAGCTTGGTCCGTGTTGGGTCCGCAGAGACCCAGTACTTC. The rearrangement joins TRBV5-5 to TRBJ2-5; D gene unclear. This CDR3 comprises 16 residues. Germline V CDR1 and CDR2: SGHKS, YYEKEE (reference sequence). V was trimmed by 0 bases and J by 4 bases, leaving 16 bases between them.

DNA for the CDR3: TGTGCCAGCAGCTTGGACAGGGCCCCCTACAATGAGCAGTTCTTC. It encodes CASSLDRAPYNEQFF. V and J are TRBV11-1 and TRBJ2-1, with 8 positions matching TRBD1. CDR1 is SGHAT and CDR2 is FQDESV in the germline V gene (reference sequence). J lost 2 bases, V lost 3 bases, and 3 bases had no gene match. This CDR3 is 15 amino acids long.

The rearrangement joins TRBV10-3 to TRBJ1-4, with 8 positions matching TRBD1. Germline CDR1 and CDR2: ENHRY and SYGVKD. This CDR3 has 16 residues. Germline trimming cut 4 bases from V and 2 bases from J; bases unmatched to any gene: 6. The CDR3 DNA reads TGTGCCATCAGTGCGACAGGGGATCTGACTAATGAAAAACTGTTTTTT. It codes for CAISATGDLTNEKLFF.

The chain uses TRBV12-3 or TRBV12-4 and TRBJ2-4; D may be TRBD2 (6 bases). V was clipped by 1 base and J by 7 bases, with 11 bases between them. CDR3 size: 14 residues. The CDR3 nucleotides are TGTGCCAGCAGTTTAGAGCGGGCCGTTAACATTCAGTACTTC. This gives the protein CASSLERAVNIQYF.

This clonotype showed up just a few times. The DNA for the CDR3 is TGCGCCAGCAGCTTGGACAGGGGCGCAGATACGCAGTATTTT. Translation: CASSLDRGADTQYF. This rearrangement joins TRBV5-1 to TRBJ2-3; 7 bases line up with TRBD1. Germline V gene lookup returns CDR1 SGHRS and CDR2 YFSETQ. The CDR3 has 14 amino acids. V was pared by 0 bases and J by 4 bases, with 2 bases of the junction left unmatched.

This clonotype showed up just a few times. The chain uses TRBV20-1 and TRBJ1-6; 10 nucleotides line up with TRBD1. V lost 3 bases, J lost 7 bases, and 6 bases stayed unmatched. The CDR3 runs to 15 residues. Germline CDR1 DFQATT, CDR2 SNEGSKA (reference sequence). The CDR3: CSASDRGRGNSPLHF. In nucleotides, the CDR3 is TGCAGTGCTAGCGACAGGGGGCGAGGAAATTCACCCCTCCACTTT.

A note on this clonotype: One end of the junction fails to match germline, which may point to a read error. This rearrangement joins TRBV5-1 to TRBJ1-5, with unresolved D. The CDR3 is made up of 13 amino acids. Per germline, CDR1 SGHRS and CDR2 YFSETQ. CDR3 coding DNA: TGCGCCAGCAGCACGGGCCCGGATCAGCCCCAGCATTTC. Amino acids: CASSTGPDQPQHF. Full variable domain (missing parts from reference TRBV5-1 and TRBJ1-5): KAGVTQTPRYLIKTRGQQVTLSCSPISGHRSVSWYQQTPGQGLQFLFEYFSETQRNKGNFPGRFSGRQFSNSRSEMNVSTLELGDSALYLCASSTGPDQPQHFGDGTRLSIL.

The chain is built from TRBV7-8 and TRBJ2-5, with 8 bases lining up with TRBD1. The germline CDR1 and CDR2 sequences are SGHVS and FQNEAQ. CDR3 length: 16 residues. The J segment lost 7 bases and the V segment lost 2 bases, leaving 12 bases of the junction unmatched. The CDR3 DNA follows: TGTGCCAGCAGCTTAAGCAGCAACAGGGGGATAGGGACCCAGTACTTC. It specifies CASSLSSNRGIGTQYF.

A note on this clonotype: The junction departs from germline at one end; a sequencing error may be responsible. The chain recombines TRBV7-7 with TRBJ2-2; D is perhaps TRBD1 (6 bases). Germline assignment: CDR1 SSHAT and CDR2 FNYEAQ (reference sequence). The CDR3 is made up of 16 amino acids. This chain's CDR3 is CASSLPGQSRTGELFF. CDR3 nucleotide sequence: TGTGCTAGCAGCCTCCCGGGACAAAGCAGGACCGGGGAGCTGTTTTTT.

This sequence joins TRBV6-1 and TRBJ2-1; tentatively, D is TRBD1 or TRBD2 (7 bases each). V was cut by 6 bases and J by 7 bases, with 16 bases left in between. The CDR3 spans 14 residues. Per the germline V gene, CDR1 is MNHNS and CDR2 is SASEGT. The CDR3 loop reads CASSSRGGANEQFF. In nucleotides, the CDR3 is TGTGCCAGCAGCTCCAGGGGGGGGGCGAATGAGCAGTTCTTC.

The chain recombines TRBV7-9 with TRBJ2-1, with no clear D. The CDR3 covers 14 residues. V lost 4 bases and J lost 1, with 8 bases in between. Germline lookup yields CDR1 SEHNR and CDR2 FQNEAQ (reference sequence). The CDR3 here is CASSSTVSYNEQFF. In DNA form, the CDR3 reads TGTGCCAGCAGCTCGACGGTTTCCTACAATGAGCAGTTCTTC.